The 20 T cell receptor beta chains reported below all come from one sample, sequenced in a study of blood T cell repertoires in COVID-19. The protocol was immunoSEQ multiplex PCR, while the TCRdb copy is restricted to in-frame clones and leaves out a portion. The sample includes around 150,000 clones, 70% to 90% of them seen just once. The sequenced sample consisted of peripheral blood. All receptors derive from a woman aged 60 to 75 with COVID-19, enrolled during active disease.

The chain combines TRBV3-1 (or the pseudogene TRBV3-2) with TRBJ1-2, with TRBD1 as a possible D gene (6 bases). This CDR3 region has 13 residues. Germline V gene data show CDR1 as LGHDT and CDR2 as YNNKEL (reference sequence). Trimming stripped 3 bases from V and 6 bases from J, with 11 bases between. DNA for the CDR3: TGTGCCAGCAGCCATACAGGGAGACATGGCTACACCTTC. Protein sequence: CASSHTGRHGYTF.

V is TRBV5-1 and J is TRBJ2-1; 8 bases fit TRBD2. Germline CDR1 reads SGHRS; CDR2 reads YFSETQ. This CDR3 region has 14 residues. The V gene end was trimmed by 4 bases and the J gene end by 8 bases; junction bases not matched to a gene: 8. CDR3: CASSLPGLVYEQFF. The CDR3 coding sequence is TGCGCCAGCAGCCTACCGGGACTAGTGTATGAGCAGTTCTTC.

This clone was seen a single time. The chain is built from TRBV6-1 and TRBJ1-2; D perhaps matches TRBD1 (5 bases). Per germline, CDR1 MNHNS and CDR2 SASEGT. This CDR3 is 17 amino acids long. V lost 0 bases to trimming and J lost 2 bases, with 16 bases between them. This chain's CDR3 is CASSEALQGGRNYGYTF. The CDR3 DNA follows: TGTGCCAGCAGTGAAGCATTGCAGGGAGGTCGAAACTATGGCTACACCTTC.

The V and J genes are TRBV5-1 and TRBJ1-1; 8 bases line up with TRBD1. The CDR3 has 16 residues. Germline CDR1 and CDR2: SGHRS and YFSETQ. V shed 0 bases, J shed 11 bases, and the junction held 15 bases outside the gene matches. The CDR3 is CASSLVDRVILNAAFF. The CDR3 region has the DNA TGCGCCAGCAGCTTGGTGGACAGGGTGATTCTGAACGCGGCTTTCTTT.

This clone was observed a handful of times. The rearrangement links TRBV7-4 to TRBJ2-7, with 7 bases matching TRBD1. This CDR3 spans 13 amino acids. The V gene end was trimmed by 4 bases and the J gene end by 6 bases; junction bases not matched to a gene: 6. CDR1 and CDR2 (germline): SGHVT, SQSDAQ. The CDR3 DNA follows: TGTGCCAGCAGCTACCGGACAGGCTGCGAGCAGTACGTC. It translates to CASSYRTGCEQYV.

This clone has a handful of counts. The J gene is TRBJ1-2, the V gene TRBV6-1; D possibly corresponds to TRBD1 (6 bases). This CDR3 has 14 residues. The germline V gene has CDR1 MNHNS and CDR2 SASEGT. Trimming shortened V by 2 bases and J by 2 bases, and 9 bases separated the two germline ends. The CDR3 bases are TGTGCCAGCAGTGAATTCCAGGGGAACTATGGCTACACCTTC. Protein: CASSEFQGNYGYTF.

The V and J genes are TRBV19 and TRBJ1-5, with TRBD1 identical over 7 bases. CDR3 size: 16 residues. Germline values: CDR1 LNHDA, CDR2 SQIVND (reference sequence). With V trimmed by 4 bases and J by 4 bases, 10 bases remained unmatched. CDR3 sequence (DNA): TGTGCCAGTAGTAACCTCGGGACAGCTTTTAATCAGCCCCAGCATTTT. This translates into CASSNLGTAFNQPQHF.

The chain is built from TRBV15 and TRBJ1-2; no firm D call. Trimming shortened V by 1 base and J by 7 bases, and 7 bases separated the two germline ends. The CDR3 consists of 12 residues. Germline CDR1 reads LNHNV; CDR2 reads YYDKDF (reference sequence). This CDR3 is CATSRGRSGYTF. The CDR3 bases are TGTGCCACCAGCAGAGGGAGGTCTGGCTACACCTTC. The full variable domain, with the rest looked up from reference TRBV15 and TRBJ1-2, is DAMVIQNPRYQVTQFGKPVTLSCSQTLNHNVMYWYQQKSSQAPKLLFHYYDKDFNNEADTPDNFQSRRPNTSFCFLDIRSPGLGDTAMYLCATSRGRSGYTFGSGTRLTVV.

The V and J genes are TRBV9 and TRBJ2-7, with a weak D call TRBD1 (6 bases). Germline V gene data show CDR1 as SGDLS and CDR2 as YYNGEE. The CDR3 is made up of 14 amino acids. V dropped 3 bases and J dropped 3 bases, with 13 bases sitting between them. The CDR3: CASSAQGGSYEQYF. CDR3 in DNA: TGTGCCAGCAGCGCCCAAGGGGGTAGCTACGAGCAGTACTTC. The whole variable domain, filled in from reference TRBV9 and TRBJ2-7, reads DSGVTQTPKHLITATGQRVTLRCSPRSGDLSVYWYQQSLDQGLQFLIQYYNGEERAKGNILERFSAQQFPDLHSELNLSSLELGDSALYFCASSAQGGSYEQYFGPGTRLTVT.

J is TRBJ1-2 and V is TRBV27; the D gene is possibly TRBD1 (5 bases). CDR3 size: 13 residues. Germline CDR1 and CDR2: MNHEY and SMNVEV (reference sequence). Trimming pared 5 bases from V and 3 bases from J, leaving 10 bases between. DNA for the CDR3: TGTGCCAGCAGTCAAGCAGGGTACTATGGCTACACCTTC. Its translation: CASSQAGYYGYTF.

The chain couples TRBV7-9 to TRBJ1-2, with 7 bases fitting TRBD1. The CDR3 spans 14 residues. Germline values: CDR1 SEHNR, CDR2 FQNEAQ (reference sequence). The J segment lost 4 bases and the V segment lost 2 bases, leaving 4 bases of the junction unmatched. CDR3: CASSLTGVSYGYTF. The CDR3 region has the DNA TGTGCCAGCAGCTTAACAGGGGTTAGCTATGGCTACACCTTC.

The genes are TRBV6-1 and TRBJ1-4; D not certain. Trimming took off 4 bases at V and 2 bases at J, with 14 bases between the two ends. Per the germline V gene, CDR1 is MNHNS and CDR2 is SASEGT. The CDR3 covers 16 residues. CDR3 loop: CASSVTFGVTNEKLFF. The CDR3 nucleotides read TGTGCCAGCAGTGTCACCTTCGGAGTTACTAATGAAAAACTGTTTTTT.

The chain joins TRBV19 to TRBJ2-1; 9 nucleotides align to TRBD2. The CDR3 consists of 15 residues. Germline CDR1 and CDR2: LNHDA and SQIVND (reference sequence). V shed 7 bases and J 4 bases; nucleotides not matched to a gene: 8. CDR3 nucleotide sequence: TGTGCCAGTACCCCCGCGGGGGGGGCTTACAATGAGCAGTTCTTC. Translating gives CASTPAGGAYNEQFF.

This CDR3 is CASSLYGGRELFF. CDR3 in DNA: TGTGCCAGCAGCTTATACGGAGGGCGGGAGCTGTTTTTT. The chain recombines TRBV7-6 with TRBJ2-2; weak D call: TRBD2 (6 bases). The CDR3 totals 13 residues. V was pared by 2 bases and J by 9 bases, with 10 bases between. The germline V gene has CDR1 SGHVS and CDR2 FNYEAQ.

The chain has TRBV7-8 and TRBJ1-5; D is undetermined. Germline CDR1 SGHVS, CDR2 FQNEAQ. With 1 base removed from V and 7 bases from J, the gap between germline ends came to 17 bases. The CDR3 is made up of 16 amino acids. The CDR3 bases are TGTGCCAGCAGCTTAGGCGCGCCCCCTGAAGAGCAGCCCCAGCATTTT. Its protein is CASSLGAPPEEQPQHF.

The CDR3 coding sequence is TGTGCTAGTGGTCCAGGGTCTAGGCAGCCCCAGCATTTT. Amino acids: CASGPGSRQPQHF. This chain joins TRBV12-5 and TRBJ1-5; the D gene is possibly TRBD1 (5 bases). Per germline, CDR1 LGHNT and CDR2 FRNRAP. The CDR3 loop spans 13 amino acids. V was cut by 5 bases and J by 7 bases, with 12 bases left in between. The full variable domain, its missing parts supplied by reference TRBV12-5 and TRBJ1-5, is DARVTQTPRHKVTEMGQEVTMRCQPILGHNTVFWYRQTMMQGLELLAYFRNRAPLDDSGMPKDRFSAEMPDATLATLKIQPSEPRDSAVYFCASGPGSRQPQHFGDGTRLSIL.

CDR3 nucleotides: TGTGCCAGCAGTCGTCAACAGGGGAGGAACACTGAAGCTTTCTTT. The encoded protein is CASSRQQGRNTEAFF. The chain joins TRBV7-2 to TRBJ1-1, with TRBD1 identical over 7 bases. V trimming: 6 bases; J trimming: 1 base; junction bases outside the gene matches: 8. CDR3 length equals 15 residues. Germline V gene lookup returns CDR1 SGHTA and CDR2 FQGNSA.

The chain is built from TRBV14 and TRBJ1-1; D gene uncertain. Germline CDR1 reads SGHDN; CDR2 reads FVKESK. The CDR3 covers 13 residues. V was shortened by 2 bases and J by 10 bases, with 14 bases between the two germline ends. The CDR3 DNA sequence: TGTGCCAGCAGCCAAATCAGGAGGGCACCAGCTTTCTTT. It yields the protein CASSQIRRAPAFF. Looking up the rest from reference TRBV14 and TRBJ1-1 gives the full variable domain: EAGVTQFPSHSVIEKGQTVTLRCDPISGHDNLYWYRRVMGKEIKFLLHFVKESKQDESGMPNNRFLAERTGGTYSTLKVQPAELEDSGVYFCASSQIRRAPAFFGQGTRLTVV.

This chain links TRBV18 with TRBJ1-1, with TRBD1 matching over 9 bases. CDR1 and CDR2 from the germline V gene are KGHSH and LQKENI. The ends lost 5 bases at V and 4 bases at J; junction bases unmatched: 5. The CDR3 has 14 residues. In DNA form, the CDR3 reads TGTGCCAGCTCAAGACAGGGGGGTGGCACTGAAGCTTTCTTT. Amino acid sequence: CASSRQGGGTEAFF.

The V and J genes are TRBV5-4 and TRBJ2-7, with 12 bases aligning to TRBD2. This CDR3 has 15 amino acids. Trimming removed 3 bases from V and 7 bases from J; junction bases left unmatched: 8. Germline lookup yields CDR1 SGHNT and CDR2 YYREEE (reference sequence). The DNA for the CDR3 is TGTGCCAGCAGCTCTAGCGGGAGGGCGTTGGGGGAGCAGTACTTC. Amino acid sequence: CASSSSGRALGEQYF. Together with reference TRBV5-4 and TRBJ2-7, the CDR3 gives the full variable domain: ETGVTQSPTHLIKTRGQQVTLRCSSQSGHNTVSWYQQALGQGPQFIFQYYREEENGRGNFPPRFSGLQFPNYSSELNVNALELDDSALYLCASSSSGRALGEQYFGPGTRLTVT.